The 3 T cell receptor beta chains presented below share a single source sample, sequenced in a study of CD8 T cells in ankylosing spondylitis. A single record per CDR3 protein comes from TCRdb applying MiXCR to the 5' RACE reads. The data contain 350,000 or so distinct CDR3 sequences, less than 10% of them singletons. No cognate antigen is known for these TCRs. Study outcomes and limitations: There was a TCR beta motif, made of several highly homologous variants, that appeared characteristic of ankylosing spondylitis blood.

The source material was blood, either unsorted or a sorted T cell fraction (not recorded which). The receptor source for this set is a male donor with ankylosing spondylitis.

The CDR3 DNA reads TGCAGCGTTTCCGGCTTTCCCTCCTACAATGAGCAGTTCTTC. Its translation is CSVSGFPSYNEQFF. The J gene is TRBJ2-1, the V gene TRBV29-1, with unresolved D. In germline, CDR1 is SQVTM, CDR2 ANQGSEA. The CDR3 length is 14 residues. V was cut by 5 bases and J by 0 bases, with 11 bases left in between.

The rearrangement uses TRBV12-3 or TRBV12-4 and TRBJ2-3; D not certain. V was clipped by 3 bases and J by 2 bases, with 12 bases between them. There are 15 residues in the CDR3. The CDR3 nucleotides are TGTGCCAGCAGTTTCTCTGACACCTACACAGATACGCAGTATTTT. Translating it yields CASSFSDTYTDTQYF.

The chain recombines TRBV24-1 with TRBJ1-5; D might be TRBD1 (5 bases). There are 12 residues in the CDR3. Germline V gene data show CDR1 as KGHDR and CDR2 as SFDVKD. V was pared by 2 bases and J by 10 bases, with 8 bases between. The CDR3 here is CATSDSGNPQHF. CDR3 nucleotides: TGTGCCACCAGTGATTCAGGGAATCCCCAGCATTTT.